Listed below are T cell receptor beta chains from one sample, sequenced in a study of technical replicates of blood from a few donors. Profiled with immunoSEQ multiplex PCR; TCRdb holds only in-frame clones, not every one. The table shows 50,000 to 70,000 clones, with 90% to 95% occurring only once. The material sequenced was PBMCs. Every receptor here comes from a human donor in good health. Some clones in this sample may be carry-over from other donors' samples. Each CDR3 is given with its conserved first and last residue. A D gene is named only where the DNA matches it firmly. Rows may omit the clone size; those that give it use once, few, many or a size class.

cdr3_length	j_call	d_call	v_call	clone_size	cdr3_nt	cdr3_aa
13	TRBJ1-6	-	TRBV19	-	TGTGCCAGTAGTTGGACAGTCAATTCACCCCTCCACTTT	CASSWTVNSPLHF
14	TRBJ2-1	TRBD2	TRBV6-5	once	TGTGCCAGCAGTTACCCCGGTCTAGCGGCGGAGCAGTTCTTC	CASSYPGLAAEQFF
16	TRBJ2-5	TRBD1	TRBV7-9	-	TGTGCCAGCAGCCGAACCCCGGGACAGGGGGCCGAGACCCAGTACTTC	CASSRTPGQGAETQYF
18	TRBJ1-2	TRBD1	TRBV7-2	-	TGTGCCAGCAGCTTAGTTGGGACAGGGGGGCTAGCGGTCTATGGCTACACCTTC	CASSLVGTGGLAVYGYTF
16	TRBJ2-7	TRBD2	TRBV10-2	-	TGCGCCAGCAGTGACGCACTAGCGGGAACGTCCTACGAGCAGTACTTC	CASSDALAGTSYEQYF
14	TRBJ1-4	-	TRBV11-1	-	TGTGCCAGCAGCAGCGGGACGGTTGGAGAAAAACTGTTTTTT	CASSSGTVGEKLFF
14	TRBJ1-1	-	TRBV19	-	TGTGCCAGTAGTATGGGGCAGCCGAACACTGAAGCTTTCTTT	CASSMGQPNTEAFF
14	TRBJ2-3	TRBD2	TRBV7-3	-	TGTGCCAGCAGCGTAGGACTAGTTGGGGATACGCAGTATTTT	CASSVGLVGDTQYF
17	TRBJ2-1	-	TRBV5-1	many	TGCGCCAGCAGCTTGTGGGGGGTAAGCCTTGGGTCTCATGAGCAGTTCTTC	CASSLWGVSLGSHEQFF
14	TRBJ2-2	-	TRBV7-3	-	TGTGCCAGCAGTCCACAACGGGGCACCGGGGAGCTGTTTTTT	CASSPQRGTGELFF
14	TRBJ2-2	TRBD2	TRBV7-8	-	TGTGCCAGCAGCCTTAGCGGGGCCACCGGGGAGCTGTTTTTT	CASSLSGATGELFF
14	TRBJ2-7	-	TRBV28	-	TGTGCCAGCAGTTTATCCTGGGGCCGGGACGAGCAGTACTTC	CASSLSWGRDEQYF
13	TRBJ2-7	TRBD1	TRBV2	-	TGTGCCAGTGTCCGGGACAGGTTCCACGAGCAGTACTTC	CASVRDRFHEQYF
19	TRBJ1-1	-	TRBV5-1	-	TGCGCCAGCAGCTCTTACCCACCGGGGATACTGTTAATGAACACTGAAGCTTTCTTT	CASSSYPPGILLMNTEAFF
13	TRBJ1-4	-	TRBV5-1	-	TGCGCCAGCAGCTTGGTAGGAGGTGAAAAACTGTTTTTT	CASSLVGGEKLFF
14	TRBJ2-2	TRBD2	TRBV5-4	-	TGTGCCAGCAGGACTAGCGGGAGTTTGGGGGAGCTGTTTTTT	CASRTSGSLGELFF
12	TRBJ2-3	-	TRBV7-9	once	TGTGCCAGCAGCTTATATCTAGATACGCAGTATTTT	CASSLYLDTQYF
18	TRBJ2-2	TRBD2	TRBV5-1	-	TGCGCCAGCAGCCTACGCCTAGCGGGGGTCGCGAACACCGGGGAGCTGTTTTTT	CASSLRLAGVANTGELFF
15	TRBJ2-1	TRBD2	TRBV14	-	TGTGCCAGCAGCACTAGCGGGGGCTCCTACAATGAGCAGTTCTTC	CASSTSGGSYNEQFF
16	TRBJ2-3	-	TRBV7-9	-	TGTGCCAGCAGCTTAGTGGTCCGGCGGGGCACAGATACGCAGTATTTT	CASSLVVRRGTDTQYF
14	TRBJ1-5	-	TRBV19	-	TGTGCCAGTAGCACTCAGGGTAGCAATCAGCCCCAGCATTTT	CASSTQGSNQPQHF
15	TRBJ2-1	TRBD2	TRBV5-1	-	TGCGCCAGCAGGGAGAGCGGGGGAGACTACAATGAGCAGTTCTTC	CASRESGGDYNEQFF
15	TRBJ2-7	TRBD2	TRBV5-4	-	TGTGCCAGCAGCAGGACTAGCGGGGGTCCCTACGAGCAGTACTTC	CASSRTSGGPYEQYF
13	TRBJ2-1	TRBD1	TRBV6-5	once	TGTGCCAGCAGGGCCGGGACAGACAATGAGCAGTTCTTC	CASRAGTDNEQFF
14	TRBJ2-7	TRBD1	TRBV2	-	TGTGCCAGCAGTTTGGACAGGTTCTCCTACGAGCAGTACTTC	CASSLDRFSYEQYF
15	TRBJ2-3	TRBD2	TRBV4-3	-	TGCGCCAGCAGCCAAGATCCGACTAGCGGAGATACGCAGTATTTT	CASSQDPTSGDTQYF
16	TRBJ1-5	TRBD1	TRBV10-1	-	TGCGCCAGCAACACCGGGACAGGGGACTCCAATCAGCCCCAGCATTTT	CASNTGTGDSNQPQHF
16	TRBJ2-3	TRBD2	TRBV9	-	TGTGCCAGCAGCACAGGGACTAGCGGGGGTAAAGATACGCAGTATTTT	CASSTGTSGGKDTQYF
15	TRBJ2-5	-	TRBV10-3	-	TGTGCCATCAGTGAGGACAGGTTCCTCCAAGAGACCCAGTACTTC	CAISEDRFLQETQYF
12	TRBJ1-1	-	TRBV7-2	once	TGTGCCAGCAGCTTATTATACAATGAAGCTTTCTTT	CASSLLYNEAFF
15	TRBJ2-2	-	TRBV6-5	once	TGTGCCAGCAGTTATCAGGCAGCGAACACCGGGGAGCTGTTTTTT	CASSYQAANTGELFF
17	TRBJ2-5	TRBD2	TRBV4-3	once	TGCGCCAGCAGCCAAGGTCTCGGCGGGGGGGCCGGAGAGACCCAGTACTTC	CASSQGLGGGAGETQYF
15	TRBJ2-3	-	TRBV5-6	-	TGTGCCAGCAGCCGACGAGACTACAGCACAGATACGCAGTATTTT	CASSRRDYSTDTQYF
15	TRBJ1-2	-	TRBV4-3	-	TGCGCCAGCAGCCAAGATGGGGGACTAAGCTATGGCTACACCTTC	CASSQDGGLSYGYTF
15	TRBJ1-2	TRBD1	TRBV28	-	TGTGCCAGCCTGGGCGGGACAGGGGTTAACTATGGCTACACCTTC	CASLGGTGVNYGYTF
15	TRBJ1-6	-	TRBV7-9	-	TGTGCCAGCAGCTTATGGGGAGAACTGGATTCACCCCTCCACTTT	CASSLWGELDSPLHF
14	TRBJ1-1	-	TRBV21-1	-	TGTGCCAGCGGGCGGGGAGGAGGAAACACTGAAGCTTTCTTT	CASGRGGGNTEAFF